A single sample gave rise to the 7 T cell receptor beta chains below, sequenced in a study of cytomegalovirus exposure and HLA in healthy donors. Clones were sequenced by immunoSEQ multiplex PCR, and TCRdb holds only the in-frame ones, with some missing. Here the sample spans roughly 63,000 clones, roughly nine tenths being singletons. Sequencing input: PBMCs. The receptors were gathered from a young woman in good health and CMV-seronegative.

The V and J genes are TRBV10-2 and TRBJ2-7; 9 nucleotides agree with TRBD1. CDR1 WSHSY and CDR2 SAAADI come from the germline V gene. This CDR3 comprises 16 residues. The ends lost 6 bases at V and 6 bases at J; junction bases unmatched: 15. The DNA of the CDR3 is TGCGCCAGCAGCTTGTTCGGAGCCGGGGACAGGGTCGAGCAGTACTTC. Amino acid sequence: CASSLFGAGDRVEQYF.

The V gene is TRBV27, the J gene TRBJ2-7; TRBD1 matches 7 bases. This CDR3 is 16 amino acids long. Germline lookup yields CDR1 MNHEY and CDR2 SMNVEV (reference sequence). Unmatched junction bases numbered 17, after V lost 4 bases and J lost 8 bases. The CDR3 coding sequence is TGTGCCAGCAGTTCGTACAGGGGCCACACGACACAGAAGCAGTACTTC. As protein: CASSSYRGHTTQKQYF.

This rearrangement joins TRBV5-4 to TRBJ2-1; D is unresolved. CDR3 length: 14 amino acids. Germline assignment: CDR1 SGHNT and CDR2 YYREEE (reference sequence). The V end lost 4 bases, the J end lost 4 bases, and 12 bases lay between the germline ends. CDR3 protein: CASSQSGAYNEQFF. The CDR3 bases are TGTGCCAGCAGCCAATCCGGAGCTTACAATGAGCAGTTCTTC.

The CDR3 sequence: CASSFGDIETQYF. The CDR3 DNA is TGCGCCAGCAGCTTTGGGGACATAGAGACCCAGTACTTC. The chain carries TRBV5-1 and TRBJ2-5, with a possible D match to TRBD1 (6 bases). This CDR3 has 13 residues. Germline CDR1 SGHRS, CDR2 YFSETQ. V lost 2 bases and J lost 4, with 9 bases in between.

This rearrangement joins TRBV11-2 to TRBJ1-1, with D perhaps matching TRBD1 (6 bases). Trimming cost V 5 bases and J 1 base, with 8 bases left between them. The CDR3 extends over 13 amino acids. Germline loops: CDR1 SGHAT, CDR2 FQNNGV. The CDR3 reads CASSPGQNTEAFF. The DNA for the CDR3 is TGTGCCAGCAGCCCGGGACAGAACACTGAAGCTTTCTTT.

V gene TRBV11-2 combines with J gene TRBJ2-5; TRBD1 aligns across 8 bases. This CDR3 is 15 amino acids long. Germline lookup yields CDR1 SGHAT and CDR2 FQNNGV. V lost 2 bases to trimming and J lost 2 bases; unmatched junction nucleotides: 4. CDR3 sequence reads: CASSLNDRGQETQYF. In DNA form, the CDR3 reads TGTGCCAGCAGCTTAAATGACAGGGGTCAAGAGACCCAGTACTTC.

The V gene is TRBV18, the J gene TRBJ1-2; 7 nucleotides line up with TRBD1. This CDR3 spans 12 amino acids. Germline assignment: CDR1 KGHSH and CDR2 LQKENI. The V and J ends lost 3 bases and 5 bases, in that order; junction bases with no gene match: 0. This CDR3 is CASSPTGYGYTF. CDR3 DNA: TGTGCCAGCTCACCGACAGGGTATGGCTACACCTTC.